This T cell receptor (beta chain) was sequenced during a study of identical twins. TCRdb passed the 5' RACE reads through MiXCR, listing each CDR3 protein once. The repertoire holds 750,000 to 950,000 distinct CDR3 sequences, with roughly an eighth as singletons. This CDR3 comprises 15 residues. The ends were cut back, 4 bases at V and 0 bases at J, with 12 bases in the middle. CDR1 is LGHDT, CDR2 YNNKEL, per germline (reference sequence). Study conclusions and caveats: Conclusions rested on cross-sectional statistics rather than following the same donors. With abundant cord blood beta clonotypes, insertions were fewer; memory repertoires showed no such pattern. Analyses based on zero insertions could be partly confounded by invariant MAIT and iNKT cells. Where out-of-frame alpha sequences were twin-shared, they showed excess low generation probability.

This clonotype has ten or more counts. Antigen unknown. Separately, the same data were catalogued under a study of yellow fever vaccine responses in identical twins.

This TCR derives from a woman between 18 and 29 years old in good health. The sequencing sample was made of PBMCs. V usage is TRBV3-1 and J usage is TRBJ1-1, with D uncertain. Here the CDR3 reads CASSPTGPMNTEAFF. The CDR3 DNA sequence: TGTGCCAGCAGCCCCACCGGACCCATGAACACTGAAGCTTTCTTT.